This T cell receptor beta chain was sequenced in a study of graft-versus-host responses after intestinal transplantation. About the study: Isolated intestinal, liver-intestinal, or multivisceral transplants had been given to the recipients. Points from the study as a whole: Early post-transplant HvG declines showed an association with peak circulating GvH clone levels. Recipient-marrow GvH clones were detected, some having first appeared in ileum or blood. Elevated graft-versus-host to host-versus-graft clonal ratios in allografts were recorded for patients with graft-donor T cell macrochimerism.

This clone showed up just a few times. TCRdb keeps only in-frame clones here, not all; method: immunoSEQ multiplex PCR. The sample yields about 10,000 clones, roughly 29% seen once. The sequencing here drew on alloreactive CD4+ T cells from a mixed lymphocyte reaction culture, taken before transplantation. Subset denoted: CFSE-low proliferating T cells sorted from approximately 6-day pre-transplant mixed lymphocyte reaction (GvH or HvG direction). The receptor comes from a human patient who was an organ donor for intestinal transplantation.

CDR3 residues: CASLQDSSLRFYGYTF. The CDR3 bases are TGTGCCAGCCTTCAGGACAGCTCTTTAAGATTCTATGGCTACACCTTC. V and J are TRBV7-8 and TRBJ1-2; tentative D call: TRBD1 (6 bases). This CDR3 region has 16 residues. Trimming stripped 8 bases from V and 4 bases from J, with 23 bases between. The germline gives CDR1 SGHVS, CDR2 FQNEAQ.